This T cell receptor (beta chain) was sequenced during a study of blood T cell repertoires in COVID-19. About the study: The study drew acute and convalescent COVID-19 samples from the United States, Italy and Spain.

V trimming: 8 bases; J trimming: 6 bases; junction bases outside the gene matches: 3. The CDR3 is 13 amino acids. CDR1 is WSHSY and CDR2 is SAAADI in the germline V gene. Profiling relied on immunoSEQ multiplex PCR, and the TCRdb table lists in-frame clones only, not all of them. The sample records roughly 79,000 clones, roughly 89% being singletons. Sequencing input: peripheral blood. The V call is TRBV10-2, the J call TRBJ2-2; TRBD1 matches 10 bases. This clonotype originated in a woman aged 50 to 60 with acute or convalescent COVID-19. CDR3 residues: CASRDRGAGELFF. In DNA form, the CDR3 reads TGCGCCAGCCGGGACAGGGGTGCCGGGGAGCTGTTTTTT.